These 21 T cell receptor beta chains originate from one sample sequenced in a study of blood T cell repertoires in COVID-19. Clones were read by immunoSEQ multiplex PCR, and TCRdb kept only the in-frame ones, dropping some. The sample contains more than 100,000 clones, around 87% of which appear only once. Sequences were obtained from peripheral blood. Receptors originate from a woman aged 55-69 years with acute or convalescent COVID-19.

The V call is TRBV12-5, the J call TRBJ2-5, with 9 bases fitting TRBD1. The CDR3 is 16 residues long. Germline V gene sequence: CDR1 LGHNT, CDR2 FRNRAP. The V and J ends lost 1 base and 3 bases, in that order; junction bases with no gene match: 6. In nucleotides, the CDR3 is TGTGCTAGTGGTTTGGCCTCCGGGACAGGGAAAGAGACCCAGTACTTC. It codes for CASGLASGTGKETQYF.

The sample holds a few counts of this clone. In DNA, the CDR3 is TGCGCCAGCAGCATGGGGACAGGCCCTAATGAAAAACTGTTTTTT. It encodes CASSMGTGPNEKLFF. The gene calls are TRBV5-1 and TRBJ1-4; the match to TRBD1 covers 8 bases. The CDR3 contains 15 residues. The ends lost 4 bases at V and 3 bases at J; junction bases unmatched: 5. The V gene's germline CDR1 is SGHRS and CDR2 YFSETQ.

This clone has only a few counts. This sequence joins TRBV25-1 and TRBJ1-4; 9 nucleotides match TRBD1. The CDR3 extends over 16 amino acids. The germline V gene encodes CDR1 MGHDK and CDR2 SYGVNS. V dropped 3 bases and J dropped 7; count of bases not matched to a gene: 9. The CDR3 nucleotides read TGTGCCAGCAGTGACCCCGGGACAGGGTATGGTGAAAAACTGTTTTTT. This encodes CASSDPGTGYGEKLFF. Variable domain in full (rest from reference TRBV25-1 and TRBJ1-4): EADIYQTPRYLVIGTGKKITLECSQTMGHDKMYWYQQDPGMELHLIHYSYGVNSTEKGDLSSESTVSRIRTEHFPLTLESARPSHTSQYLCASSDPGTGYGEKLFFGSGTQLSVL.

This clone showed up just once. The chain couples TRBV18 to TRBJ2-1; no clear D gene. The CDR3 runs 15 residues. The germline V and J ends were trimmed by 3 bases and 0 bases, with 9 bases remaining between them. Germline V gene sequence: CDR1 KGHSH, CDR2 LQKENI. As DNA, the CDR3 is TGTGCCAGCTCACCCCTGTTTAGCTCCTACAATGAGCAGTTCTTC. Protein product: CASSPLFSSYNEQFF.

The rearrangement uses TRBV18 and TRBJ2-6; 8 nucleotides align to TRBD1. V dropped 0 bases and J dropped 0; count of bases not matched to a gene: 7. This CDR3 is built from 19 residues. CDR1 is KGHSH, CDR2 LQKENI, per germline. CDR3 sequence (DNA): TGTGCCAGCTCACCACCTCTTGGCAGGGGGCCCTCTGGGGCCAACGTCCTGACTTTC. Translating gives CASSPPLGRGPSGANVLTF.

The V call is TRBV5-1, the J call TRBJ1-5; possibly TRBD1 for D (5 bases). Germline V gene lookup returns CDR1 SGHRS and CDR2 YFSETQ. The CDR3 has 15 amino acids. Trimming left V 3 bases short and J 7 bases short, with 17 bases between. CDR3 sequence (DNA): TGCGCCAGCAGCTCCCTAGGGGAATCCAACCAGCCCCAGCATTTT. It codes for CASSSLGESNQPQHF.

This clone showed up just once. The chain carries TRBV7-9 and TRBJ1-4; 7 nucleotides agree with TRBD1. Germline V gene sequence: CDR1 SEHNR, CDR2 FQNEAQ (reference sequence). The CDR3 length is 16 residues. The junction had 5 bases not matched to a gene; V was cut back by 0 bases and J by 4 bases. The CDR3 bases are TGTGCCAGCAGCTTAGCGGGTGGGGACAGTAATGAAAAACTGTTTTTT. This sequence encodes CASSLAGGDSNEKLFF.

The rearrangement links TRBV29-1 to TRBJ1-2; D gene uncertain. V was clipped by 5 bases and J by 2 bases, with 15 bases between them. This CDR3 region has 14 residues. Germline values: CDR1 SQVTM, CDR2 ANQGSEA. The CDR3 nucleotides are TGCAGCGTTAATACTTGGGAGCCCAACTATGGCTACACCTTC. Its protein product is CSVNTWEPNYGYTF.

V usage is TRBV7-2 and J usage is TRBJ2-2; TRBD1 matches 10 bases. Trimming took 4 bases from V and 5 from J; bases not matched to a gene: 4. CDR1 SGHTA and CDR2 FQGNSA come from the germline V gene. The CDR3 is 15 amino acids. Written as DNA, the CDR3 is TGTGCCAGCAGCTCGGGACAGGGGATTACCGGGGAGCTGTTTTTT. Amino acids: CASSSGQGITGELFF.

This chain links TRBV24-1 with TRBJ2-1; 13 bases map to TRBD2. CDR3 length: 19 amino acids. Germline V gene lookup returns CDR1 KGHDR and CDR2 SFDVKD. V shed 5 bases, J shed 0 bases, and the junction held 9 bases outside the gene matches. CDR3 in amino acids: CATSASGTSGTFSYNEQFF. CDR3 nucleotide sequence: TGTGCCACCAGTGCCTCCGGGACTAGCGGGACCTTCTCCTACAATGAGCAGTTCTTC.

The gene calls are TRBV4-2 and TRBJ1-2; a weak D match, TRBD1 (5 bases). V lost 1 base, J lost 8 bases, and 17 bases lay in between. This CDR3 spans 15 amino acids. Germline assignment: CDR1 LGHNA and CDR2 YNFKEQ. The DNA of the CDR3 is TGTGCCAGCAGCCAAGTTTTGGCGGGACTGCGGGGCTACACCTTC. Protein: CASSQVLAGLRGYTF.

The J gene is TRBJ1-1, the V gene TRBV29-1, with 8 bases that match TRBD1. Germline values: CDR1 SQVTM, CDR2 ANQGSEA. CDR3 length equals 13 residues. With 7 bases clipped from V and 1 base from J, the junction kept 5 bases outside the gene matches. CDR3 DNA sequence: TGCAGCGCGCGGACAGGGCAGAACACTGAAGCTTTCTTT. As protein: CSARTGQNTEAFF.

This clone has a single count. The chain couples TRBV5-4 to TRBJ1-2; D possibly corresponds to TRBD1 (6 bases). Germline values: CDR1 SGHNT, CDR2 YYREEE (reference sequence). The CDR3 covers 15 residues. The V end was cut by 1 base, the J end by 0 bases, with 10 bases between. The DNA of the CDR3 is TGTGCCAGCAGCTTGTTAGGACAGCCTAACTATGGCTACACCTTC. Translated: CASSLLGQPNYGYTF. The entire variable domain, with the rest obtained from reference TRBV5-4 and TRBJ1-2, is as follows: ETGVTQSPTHLIKTRGQQVTLRCSSQSGHNTVSWYQQALGQGPQFIFQYYREEENGRGNFPPRFSGLQFPNYSSELNVNALELDDSALYLCASSLLGQPNYGYTFGSGTRLTVV.

The J gene is TRBJ1-2, the V gene TRBV6-5, with 7 positions matching TRBD1. Germline values: CDR1 MNHEY, CDR2 SVGAGI. The CDR3 extends over 15 amino acids. The V segment lost 3 bases and the J segment 3 bases; nucleotides outside the gene matches: 7. The CDR3 region is CASSYRGRGYYGYTF. CDR3 DNA: TGTGCCAGCAGTTATCGTGGCAGGGGGTACTATGGCTACACCTTC.

V usage is TRBV3-1 (or the pseudogene TRBV3-2) and J usage is TRBJ1-2, with D unclear. V lost 4 bases, J lost 0 bases, and 6 bases lay in between. The CDR3 spans 13 residues. In germline, CDR1 is LGHDT, CDR2 YNNKEL (reference sequence). CDR3 nucleotides: TGTGCCAGCAGCCCGAGATCTAACTATGGCTACACCTTC. Encoded protein: CASSPRSNYGYTF.

The rearrangement joins TRBV6-1 to TRBJ1-4, with D possibly TRBD1 on 6 matching bases. Germline V CDR1 and CDR2: MNHNS, SASEGT. This CDR3 spans 18 amino acids. V was pared by 3 bases and J by 4 bases, with 21 bases between. The CDR3 loop is CASSDPHSMDSFNEKLFF. CDR3 sequence (DNA): TGTGCCAGCAGTGACCCCCATTCTATGGACAGCTTTAATGAAAAACTGTTTTTT.

This clone was observed once. The V call is TRBV5-1, the J call TRBJ1-2; 9 nucleotides align to TRBD1. The junction had 5 bases not matched to a gene; V was cut back by 5 bases and J by 3 bases. Germline V gene lookup returns CDR1 SGHRS and CDR2 YFSETQ. This CDR3 region has 14 residues. CDR3 nucleotide sequence: TGCGCCAGCAGTAGGACAGGGGTGGACTATGGCTACACCTTC. Protein product: CASSRTGVDYGYTF. The full variable domain, rest sourced from reference TRBV5-1 and TRBJ1-2, is KAGVTQTPRYLIKTRGQQVTLSCSPISGHRSVSWYQQTPGQGLQFLFEYFSETQRNKGNFPGRFSGRQFSNSRSEMNVSTLELGDSALYLCASSRTGVDYGYTFGSGTRLTVV.

The chain uses TRBV28 and TRBJ1-1; possibly TRBD1 for D (5 bases). Trimming took 6 bases from V and 4 from J, leaving 18 bases between them. Looked up from germline, CDR1 is MDHEN and CDR2 is SYDVKM. This CDR3 is 15 amino acids long. The CDR3 DNA reads TGTGCCAGCAGCCCGAGGAGGGGTTATGGCACTGAAGCTTTCTTT. It translates to CASSPRRGYGTEAFF.

The rearrangement joins TRBV13 to TRBJ2-3; 7 nucleotides align to TRBD2. The CDR3 extends over 14 amino acids. V lost 4 bases and J lost 3; bases outside the gene matches: 4. Germline CDR1 and CDR2: PRHDT and FYEKMQ (reference sequence). The CDR3 sequence is CASSSYGGTDTQYF. CDR3 coding DNA: TGTGCCAGCAGCTCCTACGGGGGGACAGATACGCAGTATTTT.

The J gene is TRBJ1-2, the V gene TRBV19; 7 nucleotides match TRBD1. The CDR3 covers 14 residues. V trimming: 5 bases; J trimming: 2 bases; junction bases outside the gene matches: 5. CDR1 and CDR2 from the germline V gene are LNHDA and SQIVND (reference sequence). The CDR3 nucleotides read TGTGCCAGTAGTCGGGACAGACTCAACTATGGCTACACCTTC. Its protein is CASSRDRLNYGYTF.

V gene TRBV6-4 combines with J gene TRBJ2-7; 7 bases are shared with TRBD1. Germline CDR1 reads MRHNA; CDR2 reads SNTAGT. This CDR3 region has 14 residues. V gave up 6 bases and J gave up 5 bases; unmatched junction bases: 10. CDR3 sequence reads: CASRPRQGTHEQYV. CDR3 bases: TGTGCCAGCAGACCCAGACAGGGAACCCACGAGCAGTACGTC.